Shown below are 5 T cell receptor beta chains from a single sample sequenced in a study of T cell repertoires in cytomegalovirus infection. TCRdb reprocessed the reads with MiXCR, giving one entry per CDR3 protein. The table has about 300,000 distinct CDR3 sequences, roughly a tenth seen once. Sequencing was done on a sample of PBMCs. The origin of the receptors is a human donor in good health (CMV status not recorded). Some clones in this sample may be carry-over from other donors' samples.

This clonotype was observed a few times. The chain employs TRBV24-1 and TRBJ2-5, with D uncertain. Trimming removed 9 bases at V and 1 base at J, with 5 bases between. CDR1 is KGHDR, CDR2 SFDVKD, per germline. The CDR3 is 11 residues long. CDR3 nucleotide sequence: TGTGCCACCGCCTCCCAAGAGACCCAGTACTTC. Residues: CATASQETQYF.

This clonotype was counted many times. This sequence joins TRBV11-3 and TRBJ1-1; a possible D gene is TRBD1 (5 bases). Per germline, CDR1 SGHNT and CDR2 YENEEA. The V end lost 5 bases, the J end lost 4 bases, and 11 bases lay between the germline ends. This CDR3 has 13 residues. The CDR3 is CASSPGPSTEAFF. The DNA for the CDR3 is TGTGCCAGCAGCCCAGGGCCGAGCACTGAAGCTTTCTTT.

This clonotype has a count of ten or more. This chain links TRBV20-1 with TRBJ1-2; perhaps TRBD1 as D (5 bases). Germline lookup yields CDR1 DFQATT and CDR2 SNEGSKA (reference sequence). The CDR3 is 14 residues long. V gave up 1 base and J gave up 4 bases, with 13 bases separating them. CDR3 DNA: TGCAGTGCTAGAGGGATACAGGACCTCTATGGCTACACCTTC. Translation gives CSARGIQDLYGYTF.

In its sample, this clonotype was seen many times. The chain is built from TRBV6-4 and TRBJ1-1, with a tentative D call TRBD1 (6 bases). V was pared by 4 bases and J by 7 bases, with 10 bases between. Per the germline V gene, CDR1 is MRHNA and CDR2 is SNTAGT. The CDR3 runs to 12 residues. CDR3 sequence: CASSAHRDEAFF. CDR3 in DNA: TGTGCCAGCAGTGCCCACAGGGATGAAGCTTTCTTT.

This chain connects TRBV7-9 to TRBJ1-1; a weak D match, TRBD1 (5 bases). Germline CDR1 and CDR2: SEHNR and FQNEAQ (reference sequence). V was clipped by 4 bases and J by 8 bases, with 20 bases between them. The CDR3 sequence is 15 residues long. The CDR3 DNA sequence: TGTGCCAGCAGCTCTCAGGGACCCTACAATAAAGAAGCTTTCTTT. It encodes CASSSQGPYNKEAFF.